This T cell receptor beta chain emerged from a study of glioma-infiltrating T cells. General study points: Tissue and blood shared very few CDR3 sequences.

There are a few counts of this clonotype. Antigen specificity is unknown. TCR alpha and beta CDR3 regions were amplified from RNA using iRepertoire nested multiplex PCR. TCRdb itself ran the multiplex PCR reads through MiXCR, one entry per CDR3 protein. The table records approximately 400,000 distinct CDR3 sequences, about two fifths of them present only once. The CDR3 contains 13 residues. In germline, CDR1 is SGHTA, CDR2 FQGTGA. Between the trimmed V and J ends, which lost 5 bases and 6 bases, there was a span of 13 bases. What was sequenced was glioma tissue, nonneoplastic brain tissue, or PBMCs (not recorded which). This sequence was found in a human donor with low-grade glioma or glioblastoma, undergoing nonglioma brain surgery, or in good health (not recorded which). The rearrangement links TRBV7-3 to TRBJ1-1; D gene unclear. DNA of the CDR3: TGTGCCAGCAGCCCGACCGTGCGGTCTGAAGCTTTCTTT. Residues: CASSPTVRSEAFF.